This T cell receptor beta chain was found in a study of shared clonotypes between healthy human individuals. The authors divided CD4+ cells into CD45RA+ naive and CD45RA-negative memory subsets. When replicate PCRs were run on sorted subsets, they used 200 to 250 ng DNA, 28,000 or so T cell genomes. Clones were read by immunoSEQ multiplex PCR, and TCRdb kept only the in-frame ones, dropping some. Of about a million clones in the sample, approximately 80% are singletons; the top ten hold 0.89%. For this clone: Its antigen remains unidentified.

Broader study findings: Non-shared clonotypes displayed generation probabilities falling below those of clonotypes present in all four donors. Inspection by rarefaction showed sorted-subset sequencing to be incomplete despite large depth.

Input material: memory CD4+ T cells from PBMCs. Indicated subset: CD45RA-negative fraction. The clonotype comes from a man between 18 and 29 years old in good health. Some clones in this sample may be carry-over from other donors' samples.

The CDR3 bases are TGTGCCAGCAGCTTGGCCCGGCTAGTGACCCCCGTCTCCTCGGATGAGCAGTTCTTC. Protein: CASSLARLVTPVSSDEQFF. The chain joins TRBV5-4 to TRBJ2-1; no clear D. CDR3 size: 19 residues. Trimming removed 0 bases at V and 8 bases at J, with 27 bases between. In germline, CDR1 is SGHNT, CDR2 YYREEE (reference sequence).